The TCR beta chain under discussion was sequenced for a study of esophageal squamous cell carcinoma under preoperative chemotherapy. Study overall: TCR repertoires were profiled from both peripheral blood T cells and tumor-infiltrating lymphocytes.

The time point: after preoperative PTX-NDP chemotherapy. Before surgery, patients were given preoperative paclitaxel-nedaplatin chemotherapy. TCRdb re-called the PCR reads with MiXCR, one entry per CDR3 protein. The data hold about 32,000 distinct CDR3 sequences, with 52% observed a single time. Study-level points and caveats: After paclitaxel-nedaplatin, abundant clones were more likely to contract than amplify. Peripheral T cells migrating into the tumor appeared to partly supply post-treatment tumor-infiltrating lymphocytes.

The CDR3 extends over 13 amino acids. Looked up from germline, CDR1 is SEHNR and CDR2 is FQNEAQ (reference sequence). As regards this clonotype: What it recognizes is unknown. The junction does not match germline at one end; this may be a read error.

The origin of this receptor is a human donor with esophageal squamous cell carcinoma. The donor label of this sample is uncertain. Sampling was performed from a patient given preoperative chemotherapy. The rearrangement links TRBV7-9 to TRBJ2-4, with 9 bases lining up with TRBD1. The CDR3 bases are TGTGCCAGCAGCTCAAGACAGGGGGGCATTCCGTACTTT. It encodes CASSSRQGGIPYF.